This entry concerns a single TCR beta chain. The antigen is not known. Looked up from germline, CDR1 is LNHDA and CDR2 is SQIVND (reference sequence). V shed 3 bases and J shed 3 bases, with 12 bases lying between them. CDR3 length: 15 amino acids. This sample was included in a study of cytomegalovirus exposure and HLA in healthy donors. The PCR was carried out with 60 Vbeta primers and 13 Jbeta primers. Sequencing used immunoSEQ multiplex PCR; TCRdb keeps in-frame clones, though not all of them. In all, the sample yields around 30,000 clones. Study results and limitations: Likely technical artifact: a cluster of highly shared sequence variants.

The rearrangement uses TRBV19 and TRBJ1-5; D may be TRBD1 (5 bases). The specimen was PBMCs. This clonotype was sampled from a man aged 30-40 years in good health and CMV-seronegative. The CDR3 sequence is CASSMARANNQPQHF. DNA for the CDR3: TGTGCCAGTAGTATGGCCAGGGCGAACAATCAGCCCCAGCATTTT. Together with reference TRBV19 and TRBJ1-5, the CDR3 gives the full variable domain: DGGITQSPKYLFRKEGQNVTLSCEQNLNHDAMYWYRQDPGQGLRLIYYSQIVNDFQKGDIAEGYSVSREKKESFPLTVTSAQKNPTAFYLCASSMARANNQPQHFGDGTRLSIL.